The present T cell receptor (beta chain) was sequenced within a study of shared clonotypes between healthy human individuals. A single count supports this clone. TCRdb keeps only in-frame clones here, not all; method: immunoSEQ multiplex PCR. Of around 990,000 clones listed, 70% to 80% were seen once; the top ten hold 0.7% to 0.95%. The sequencing input was memory CD4+ T cells from PBMCs. The sample's subset: CD45RA-negative fraction. The receptor's source is a man aged 18 to 30 in good health. Some clones in this sample may be carry-over from other donors' samples.

The CDR3 nucleotides are TGCAGCGGCCTGGACGGGGCGGATACGCAGTATTTT. Protein sequence: CSGLDGADTQYF. V and J are TRBV29-1 and TRBJ2-3; D tentatively fits TRBD1 or TRBD2 (5 bases each). This CDR3 is built from 12 residues. V lost 7 bases and J 6 bases, leaving 14 bases between the germline ends. Germline V gives CDR1 SQVTM, CDR2 ANQGSEA.